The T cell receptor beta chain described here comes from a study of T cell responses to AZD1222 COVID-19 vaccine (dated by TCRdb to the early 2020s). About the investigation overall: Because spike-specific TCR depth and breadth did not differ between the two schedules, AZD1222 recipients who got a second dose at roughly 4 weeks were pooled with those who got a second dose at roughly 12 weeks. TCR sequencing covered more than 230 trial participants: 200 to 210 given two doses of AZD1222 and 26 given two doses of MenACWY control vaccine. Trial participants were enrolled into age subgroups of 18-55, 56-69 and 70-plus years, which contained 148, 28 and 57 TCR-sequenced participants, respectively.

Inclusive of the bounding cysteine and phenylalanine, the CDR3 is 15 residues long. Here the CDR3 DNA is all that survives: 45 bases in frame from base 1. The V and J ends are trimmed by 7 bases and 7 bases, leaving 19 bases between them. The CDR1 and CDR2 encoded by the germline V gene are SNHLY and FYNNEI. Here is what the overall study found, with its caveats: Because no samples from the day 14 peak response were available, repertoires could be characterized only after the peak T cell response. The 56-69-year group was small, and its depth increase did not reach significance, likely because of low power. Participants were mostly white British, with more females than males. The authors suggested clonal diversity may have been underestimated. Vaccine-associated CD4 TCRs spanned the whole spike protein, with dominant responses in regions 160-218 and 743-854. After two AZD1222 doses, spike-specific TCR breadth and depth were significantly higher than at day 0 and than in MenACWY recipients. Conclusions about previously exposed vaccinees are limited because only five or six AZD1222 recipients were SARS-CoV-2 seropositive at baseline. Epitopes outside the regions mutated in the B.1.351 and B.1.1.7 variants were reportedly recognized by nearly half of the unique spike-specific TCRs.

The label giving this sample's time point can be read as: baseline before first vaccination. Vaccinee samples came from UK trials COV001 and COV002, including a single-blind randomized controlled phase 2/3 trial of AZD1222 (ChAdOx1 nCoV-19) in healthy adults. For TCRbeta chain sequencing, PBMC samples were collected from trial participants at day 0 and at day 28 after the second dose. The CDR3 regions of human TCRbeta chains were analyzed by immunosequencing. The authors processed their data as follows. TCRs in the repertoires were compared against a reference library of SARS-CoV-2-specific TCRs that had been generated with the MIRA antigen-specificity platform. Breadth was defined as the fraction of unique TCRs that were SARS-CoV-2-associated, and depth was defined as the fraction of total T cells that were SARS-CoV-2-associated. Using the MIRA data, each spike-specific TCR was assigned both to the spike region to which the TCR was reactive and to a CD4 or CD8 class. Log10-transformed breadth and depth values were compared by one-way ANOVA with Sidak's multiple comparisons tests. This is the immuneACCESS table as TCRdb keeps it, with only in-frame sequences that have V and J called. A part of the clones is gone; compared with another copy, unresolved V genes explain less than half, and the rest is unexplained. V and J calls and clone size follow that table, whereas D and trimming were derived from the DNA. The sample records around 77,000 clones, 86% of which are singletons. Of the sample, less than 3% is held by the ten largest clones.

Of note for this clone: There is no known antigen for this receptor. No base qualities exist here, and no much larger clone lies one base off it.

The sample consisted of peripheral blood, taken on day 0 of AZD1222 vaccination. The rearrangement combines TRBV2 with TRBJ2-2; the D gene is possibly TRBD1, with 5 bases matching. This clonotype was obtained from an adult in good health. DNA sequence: TGTGCCAGCATTCCCTGGACAAACCTTGGCGGGGAGCTGTTTTTT. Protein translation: CASIPWTNLGGELFF.